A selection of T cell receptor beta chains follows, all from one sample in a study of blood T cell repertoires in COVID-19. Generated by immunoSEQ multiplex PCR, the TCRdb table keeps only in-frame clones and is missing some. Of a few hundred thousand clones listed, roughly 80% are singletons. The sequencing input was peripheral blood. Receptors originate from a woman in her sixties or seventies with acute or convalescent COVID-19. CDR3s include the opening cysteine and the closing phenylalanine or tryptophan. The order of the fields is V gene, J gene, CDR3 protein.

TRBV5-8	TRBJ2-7	CASKIAGMPAYEQYF
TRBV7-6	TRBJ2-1	CASSLGGGPRGSNEQFF
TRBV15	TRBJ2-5	CATSRQGGETQYF
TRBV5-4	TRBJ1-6	CASSAGADYNSPLHF
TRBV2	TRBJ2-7	CASRAMGGSYEQYF
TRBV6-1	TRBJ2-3	CASSEVSGYDTTNTQYF
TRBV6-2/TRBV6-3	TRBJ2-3	CASSLTGADTQYF
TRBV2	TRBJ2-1	CASSGTSGASREQFF
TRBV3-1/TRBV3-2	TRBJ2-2	CASSPGSLAGELFF
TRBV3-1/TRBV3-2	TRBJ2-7	CASSPTTGQGIYEQYF
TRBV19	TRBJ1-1	CASSAGNTEAFF
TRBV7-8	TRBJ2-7	CASSLAVYEQYF
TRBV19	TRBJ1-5	CVSSKRQGAGQPQHF
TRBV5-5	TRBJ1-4	CASSLEIQGFGGEKLFF
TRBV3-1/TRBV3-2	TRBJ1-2	CASSQGRRPEGYTF
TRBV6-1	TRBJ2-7	CASSDGGVEQYF
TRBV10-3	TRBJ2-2	CAIKEAGSYTGELFF
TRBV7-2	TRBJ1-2	CASSPTTGGYYGYTF
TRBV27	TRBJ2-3	CASSSSEGRTDTQYF
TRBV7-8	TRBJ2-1	CASSSGQTYNEQFF
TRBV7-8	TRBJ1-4	CASSLVQGTNEKLFF